This T cell receptor (beta chain) appears in the sequencing data of a study of vaccination effects on CD4 cells after COVID-19 (dated by TCRdb to between 2021 and 2024). For the wider study: Participants received two doses of either the BNT162b2 or the mRNA-1273 mRNA SARS-CoV-2 vaccine. In the study, cultures from other donors were sequenced using the Oncomine TCR Beta short-read assay on an Illumina iSeq 100. Altogether, about 10 COVID-19 convalescent patients and a few SARS-CoV-2-naive healthy vaccine recipients made up the full study. SARS-CoV-2 spike-specific CD4+ TCR repertoires were compared before and after mRNA vaccination in COVID-19 convalescent patients and in infection-naive vaccine recipients.

To identify antigen-specific CD4+ T cell clonotypes by their expansion, the ViraFEST assay first stimulated PBMC with viral peptide pools and then applied TCR sequencing. After more than nine days of culture, CD4+ T cells were isolated with the EasySep CD4+ T cell isolation kit. Negative nucleocapsid antibody results before and after vaccination confirmed that the healthy vaccine recipients had no prior SARS-CoV-2 infection. Each well held around 1.9 million PBMC cultured in IMDM containing roughly 5.1% human AB serum, 9.5 to 10 IU/ml IL-2 and gentamicin, along with around 9.1 ug/ml peptides. Half of the culture medium was replaced with fresh IL-2-containing medium on days 3 and 7. Unless noted otherwise, every peptide stimulation condition was grown in triplicate wells. Using Ficoll-Paque Plus gradient centrifugation, PBMC were separated from whole blood and then either used fresh or cryopreserved at -140C. The overlapping peptide pools covered the spike proteins of SARS-CoV-2 as well as those of the common cold coronaviruses HCoV-NL63, HCoV-OC43 and HCoV-229E. Genomic DNA was extracted from cultured CD4+ T cells with the QIAamp micro DNA kit.

Library preparation was by the immunoSEQ multiplex PCR assay. DNA from the cultured and isolated CD4+ T cells underwent TCR beta CDR3 sequencing. Concerning the study's data processing: The analysis removed non-productive TCR sequences, trimmed reads to the CDR3 region, and retained only CDR3s that were 7 or more amino acids long. The MANAFEST web app was used to pick out antigen-specific clonotypes by comparing their expansion in peptide wells with that in reference cultures. For clones to be considered positive, expansion at FDR<0.05 versus reference and all other wells, an odds ratio above 5, and a frequency above 0.1% in two replicate wells were required. A clonotype was defined as cross-reactive if the clonotype was significantly expanded both in SARS-CoV-2 spike wells and in at least one common cold coronavirus spike condition. CDR3 similarity was assessed by Levenshtein distance with the stringdist R package, and unrooted trees were built with ape in R 3.6.1. In its TCRdb copy, this immuneACCESS table keeps in-frame sequences only and misses some clones. Where compared with another copy, unresolved V genes explain less than half of these, and the others have no known cause. For V, J and clone size, that table is used; D and trimming come from the DNA. This sample is represented by roughly 27,000 clones; about 70% of them were singletons. The ten largest clonotypes hold 8% to 11% of the sample.

Broad study findings and their caveats: Both infection-induced and vaccine-induced clones contracted markedly at late post-vaccination timepoints, which is consistent with waning T cell responses. In healthy vaccine recipients, vaccine-induced clones were almost all SARS-CoV-2 mono-reactive, with only 1 of 255 cross-reactive with common cold coronaviruses. The study was limited by a small number of convalescent patients, and early post-infection timepoints were lacking.

A word on this clone: What antigen it recognizes has not been identified. Base qualities are not recorded, but no much larger clone differs from it by a single base.

Trimming at the junction amounts to 8 bases on V and 6 bases on J, and the germline ends lie 11 bases apart. Per the germline V gene, SNHLY is the CDR1 and FYNNEI is the CDR2. From the cysteine up to the phenylalanine, the CDR3 has a length of 11 residues. Solely the CDR3 DNA is kept, with 33 bases framed from the first base. The clonotype comes from a human donor who received a COVID-19 vaccine. The sample here was CD4+ T cells from PBMCs cultured with SARS-CoV-2 spike peptides, taken before COVID-19 vaccination. The cell subset or site label, as the study defines it: SARS-CoV-2 spike overlapping peptide pool stimulation. Recombination connected TRBV2 to TRBJ2-7; the D gene assignment is ambiguous. The DNA sequence is as follows: TGTGCCAGCGCCCGATGGGCCGAGCAGTACTTC. Protein translation: CASARWAEQYF.